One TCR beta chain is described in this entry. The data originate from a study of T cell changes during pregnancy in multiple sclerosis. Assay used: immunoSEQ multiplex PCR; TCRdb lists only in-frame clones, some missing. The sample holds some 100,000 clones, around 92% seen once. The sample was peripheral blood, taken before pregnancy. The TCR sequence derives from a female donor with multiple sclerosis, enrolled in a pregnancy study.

In DNA form, the CDR3 reads TGTGCCAGCAGCTTAGGAGGGCCCCGATTCGCGAACACCGGGGAGCTGTTTTTT. It encodes CASSLGGPRFANTGELFF. The rearrangement links TRBV7-2 to TRBJ2-2, with a weak D call TRBD2 (5 bases). V lost 1 base and J 0 bases, leaving 15 bases between the germline ends. CDR3 size: 18 residues. CDR1 is SGHTA, CDR2 FQGNSA, per germline.